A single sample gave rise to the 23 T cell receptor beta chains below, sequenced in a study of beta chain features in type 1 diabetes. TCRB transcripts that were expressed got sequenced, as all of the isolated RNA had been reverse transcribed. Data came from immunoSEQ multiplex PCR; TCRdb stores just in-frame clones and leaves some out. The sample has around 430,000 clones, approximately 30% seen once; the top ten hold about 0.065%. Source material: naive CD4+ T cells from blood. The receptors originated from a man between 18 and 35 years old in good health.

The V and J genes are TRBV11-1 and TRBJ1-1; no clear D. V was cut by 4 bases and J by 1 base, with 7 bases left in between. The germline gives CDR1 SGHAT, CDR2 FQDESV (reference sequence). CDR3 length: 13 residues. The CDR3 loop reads CASSSGKNTEAFF. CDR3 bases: TGTGCCAGCAGCTCCGGGAAGAACACTGAAGCTTTCTTT.

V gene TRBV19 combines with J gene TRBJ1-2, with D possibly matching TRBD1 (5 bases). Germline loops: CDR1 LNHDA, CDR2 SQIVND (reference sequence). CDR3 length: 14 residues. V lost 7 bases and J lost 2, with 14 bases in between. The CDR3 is CASTPGAVNYGYTF. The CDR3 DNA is TGTGCCAGTACCCCTGGGGCAGTGAACTATGGCTACACCTTC.

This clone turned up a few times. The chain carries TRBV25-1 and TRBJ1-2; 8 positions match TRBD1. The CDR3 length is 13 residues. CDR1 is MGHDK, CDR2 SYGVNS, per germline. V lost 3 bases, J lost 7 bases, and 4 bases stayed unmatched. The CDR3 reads CASSDTGGSGYTF. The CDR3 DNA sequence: TGTGCCAGCAGTGACACAGGGGGAAGTGGCTACACCTTC.

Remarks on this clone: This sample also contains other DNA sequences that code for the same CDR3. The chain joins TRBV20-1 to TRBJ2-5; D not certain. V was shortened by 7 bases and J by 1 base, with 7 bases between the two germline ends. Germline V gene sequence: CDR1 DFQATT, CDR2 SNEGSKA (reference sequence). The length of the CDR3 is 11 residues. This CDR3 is CSVGVQETQYF. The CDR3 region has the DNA TGCAGTGTGGGCGTCCAAGAGACCCAGTACTTC.

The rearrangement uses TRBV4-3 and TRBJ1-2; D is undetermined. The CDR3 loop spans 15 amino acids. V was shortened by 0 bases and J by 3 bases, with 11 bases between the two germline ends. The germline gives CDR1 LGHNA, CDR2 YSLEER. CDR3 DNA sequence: TGCGCCAGCAGCCAAGAGAACTTATTTCACTATGGCTACACCTTC. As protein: CASSQENLFHYGYTF.

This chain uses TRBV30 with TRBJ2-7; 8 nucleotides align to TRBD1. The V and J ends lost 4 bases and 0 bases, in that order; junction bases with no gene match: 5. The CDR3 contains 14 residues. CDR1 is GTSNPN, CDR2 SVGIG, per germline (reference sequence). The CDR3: CAWTWDRISYEQYF. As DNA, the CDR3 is TGTGCCTGGACCTGGGACAGGATCTCCTACGAGCAGTACTTC.

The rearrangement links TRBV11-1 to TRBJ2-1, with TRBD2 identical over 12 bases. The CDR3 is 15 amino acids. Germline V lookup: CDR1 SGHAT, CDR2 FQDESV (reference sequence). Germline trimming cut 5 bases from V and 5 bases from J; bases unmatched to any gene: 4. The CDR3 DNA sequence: TGTGCCAGCAGCCCCAGACTAGCGGGGGACAATGAGCAGTTCTTC. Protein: CASSPRLAGDNEQFF.

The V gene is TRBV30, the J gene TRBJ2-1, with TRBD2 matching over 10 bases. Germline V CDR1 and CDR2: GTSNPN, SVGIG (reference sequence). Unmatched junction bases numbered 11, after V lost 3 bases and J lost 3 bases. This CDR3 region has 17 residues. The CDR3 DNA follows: TGTGCCTGGAGCCGAGGGGCTAGCGGGAGTCTCTACAATGAGCAGTTCTTC. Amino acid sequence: CAWSRGASGSLYNEQFF.

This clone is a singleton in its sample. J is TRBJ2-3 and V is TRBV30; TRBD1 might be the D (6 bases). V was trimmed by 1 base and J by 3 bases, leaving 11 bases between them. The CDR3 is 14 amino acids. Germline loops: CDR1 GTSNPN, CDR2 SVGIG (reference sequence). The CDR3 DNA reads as TGTGCCTGGAGTGCCTTACAGGGAACAGATACGCAGTATTTT. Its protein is CAWSALQGTDTQYF.

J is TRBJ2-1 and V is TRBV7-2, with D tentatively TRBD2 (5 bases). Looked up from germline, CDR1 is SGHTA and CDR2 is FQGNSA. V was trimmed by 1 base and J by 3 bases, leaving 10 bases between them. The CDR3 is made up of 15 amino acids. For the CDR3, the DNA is TGTGCCAGCAGCTTAGATCCCGGGATCTACAATGAGCAGTTCTTC. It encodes CASSLDPGIYNEQFF. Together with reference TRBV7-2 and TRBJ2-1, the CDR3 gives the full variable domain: GAGVSQSPSNKVTEKGKDVELRCDPISGHTALYWYRQSLGQGLEFLIYFQGNSAPDKSGLPSDRFSAERTGGSVSTLTIQRTQQEDSAVYLCASSLDPGIYNEQFFGPGTRLTVL.

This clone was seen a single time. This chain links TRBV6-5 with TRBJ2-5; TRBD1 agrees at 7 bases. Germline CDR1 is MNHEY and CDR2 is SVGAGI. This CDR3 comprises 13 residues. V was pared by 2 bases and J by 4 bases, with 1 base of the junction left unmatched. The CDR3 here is CASSYNRGETQYF. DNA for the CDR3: TGTGCCAGCAGTTACAACAGGGGAGAGACCCAGTACTTC.

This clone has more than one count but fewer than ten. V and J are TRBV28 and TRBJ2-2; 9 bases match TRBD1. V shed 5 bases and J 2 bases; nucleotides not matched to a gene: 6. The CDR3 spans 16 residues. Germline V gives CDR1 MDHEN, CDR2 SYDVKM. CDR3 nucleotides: TGTGCCAGCAGTCCCCCACAGGGGGCCAACACCGGGGAGCTGTTTTTT. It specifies CASSPPQGANTGELFF.

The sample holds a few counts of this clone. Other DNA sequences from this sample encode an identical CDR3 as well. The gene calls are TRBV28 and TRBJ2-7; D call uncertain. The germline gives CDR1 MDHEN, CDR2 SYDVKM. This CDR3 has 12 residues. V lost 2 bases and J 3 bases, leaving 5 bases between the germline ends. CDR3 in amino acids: CASSLPYYEQYF. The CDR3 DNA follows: TGTGCCAGCAGTTTACCCTACTACGAGCAGTACTTC.

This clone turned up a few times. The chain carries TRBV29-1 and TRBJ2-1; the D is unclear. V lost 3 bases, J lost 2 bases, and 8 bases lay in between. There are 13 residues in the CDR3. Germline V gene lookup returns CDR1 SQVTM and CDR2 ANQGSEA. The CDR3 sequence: CSVDLFTYNEQFF. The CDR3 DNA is TGCAGCGTTGACTTGTTTACCTACAATGAGCAGTTCTTC.

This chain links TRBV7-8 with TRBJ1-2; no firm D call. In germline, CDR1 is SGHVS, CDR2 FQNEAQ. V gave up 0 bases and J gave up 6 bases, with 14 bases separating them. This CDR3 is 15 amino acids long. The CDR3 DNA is TGTGCCAGCAGCTTAGCGTCCCAAGGGTGGAATGGCTACACCTTC. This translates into CASSLASQGWNGYTF.

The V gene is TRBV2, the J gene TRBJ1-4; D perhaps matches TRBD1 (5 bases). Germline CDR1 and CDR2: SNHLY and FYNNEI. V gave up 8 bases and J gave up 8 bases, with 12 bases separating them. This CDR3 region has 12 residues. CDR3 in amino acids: CASLGTLEKLFF. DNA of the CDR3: TGTGCCAGCCTCGGGACTCTCGAAAAACTGTTTTTT.

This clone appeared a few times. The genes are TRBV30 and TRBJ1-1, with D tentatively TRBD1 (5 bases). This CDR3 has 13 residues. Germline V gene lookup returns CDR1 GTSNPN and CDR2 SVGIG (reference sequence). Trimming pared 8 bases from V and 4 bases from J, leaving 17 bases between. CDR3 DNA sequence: TGTGCCCTGCGAGAGGGGCAAGGCACTGAAGCTTTCTTT. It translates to CALREGQGTEAFF.

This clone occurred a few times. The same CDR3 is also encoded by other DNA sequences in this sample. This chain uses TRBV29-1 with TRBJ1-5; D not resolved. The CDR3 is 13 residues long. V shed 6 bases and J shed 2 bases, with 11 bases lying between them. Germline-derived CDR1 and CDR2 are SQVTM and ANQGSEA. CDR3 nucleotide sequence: TGCAGCGTAGTGACCGGGGGCAATCAGCCCCAGCATTTT. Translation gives CSVVTGGNQPQHF.

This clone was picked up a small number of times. The CDR3 bases are TGTGCCAGCAGCTTAAGAGGGGCCTCGGCTGACGAGCAGTACTTC. It translates to CASSLRGASADEQYF. The chain is built from TRBV7-9 and TRBJ2-7; D tentatively reads TRBD1 or TRBD2 (5 bases each). Germline V lookup: CDR1 SEHNR, CDR2 FQNEAQ (reference sequence). Between the trimmed V and J ends, which lost 2 bases and 5 bases, there was a span of 16 bases. There are 15 residues in the CDR3.

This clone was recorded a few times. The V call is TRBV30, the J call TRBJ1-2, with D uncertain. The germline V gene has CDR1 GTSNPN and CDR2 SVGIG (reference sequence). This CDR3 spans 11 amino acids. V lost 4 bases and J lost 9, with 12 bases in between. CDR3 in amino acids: CAWTKTGSYTF. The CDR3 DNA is TGTGCCTGGACCAAAACCGGGAGCTACACCTTC.

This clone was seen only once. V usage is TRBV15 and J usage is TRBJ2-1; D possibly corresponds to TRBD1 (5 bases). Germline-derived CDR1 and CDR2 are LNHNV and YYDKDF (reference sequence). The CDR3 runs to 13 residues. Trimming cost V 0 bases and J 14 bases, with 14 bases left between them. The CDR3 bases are TGTGCCACCAGCAGAGATGTGCGGCAGGGCGAGTTCTTC. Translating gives CATSRDVRQGEFF.

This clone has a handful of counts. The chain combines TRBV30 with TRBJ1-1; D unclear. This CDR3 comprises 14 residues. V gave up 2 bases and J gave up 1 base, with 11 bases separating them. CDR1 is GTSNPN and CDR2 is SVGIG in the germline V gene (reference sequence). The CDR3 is CAWSNGMQNTEAFF. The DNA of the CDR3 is TGTGCCTGGAGTAATGGGATGCAGAACACTGAAGCTTTCTTT.

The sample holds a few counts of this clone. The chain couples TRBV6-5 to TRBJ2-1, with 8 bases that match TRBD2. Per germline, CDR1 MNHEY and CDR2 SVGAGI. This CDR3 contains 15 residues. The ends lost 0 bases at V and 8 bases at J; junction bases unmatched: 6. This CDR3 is CASSYSAGGIYEQFF. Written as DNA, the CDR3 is TGTGCCAGCAGTTACTCCGCGGGAGGTATCTATGAGCAGTTCTTC.